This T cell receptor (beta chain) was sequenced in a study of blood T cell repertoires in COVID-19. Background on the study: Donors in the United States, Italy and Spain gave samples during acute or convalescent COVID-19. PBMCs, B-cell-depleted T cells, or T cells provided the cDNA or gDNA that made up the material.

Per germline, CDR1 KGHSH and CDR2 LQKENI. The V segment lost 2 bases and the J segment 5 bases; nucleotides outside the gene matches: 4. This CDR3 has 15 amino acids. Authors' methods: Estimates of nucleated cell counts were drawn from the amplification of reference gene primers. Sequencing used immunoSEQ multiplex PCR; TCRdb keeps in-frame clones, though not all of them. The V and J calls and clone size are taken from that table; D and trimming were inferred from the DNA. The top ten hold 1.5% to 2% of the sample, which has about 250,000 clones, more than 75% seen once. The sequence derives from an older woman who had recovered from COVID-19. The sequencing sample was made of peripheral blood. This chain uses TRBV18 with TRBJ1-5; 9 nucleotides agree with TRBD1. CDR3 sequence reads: CASSPATGGDQPQHF. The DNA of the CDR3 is TGTGCCAGCTCACCAGCGACAGGGGGGGATCAGCCCCAGCATTTT.